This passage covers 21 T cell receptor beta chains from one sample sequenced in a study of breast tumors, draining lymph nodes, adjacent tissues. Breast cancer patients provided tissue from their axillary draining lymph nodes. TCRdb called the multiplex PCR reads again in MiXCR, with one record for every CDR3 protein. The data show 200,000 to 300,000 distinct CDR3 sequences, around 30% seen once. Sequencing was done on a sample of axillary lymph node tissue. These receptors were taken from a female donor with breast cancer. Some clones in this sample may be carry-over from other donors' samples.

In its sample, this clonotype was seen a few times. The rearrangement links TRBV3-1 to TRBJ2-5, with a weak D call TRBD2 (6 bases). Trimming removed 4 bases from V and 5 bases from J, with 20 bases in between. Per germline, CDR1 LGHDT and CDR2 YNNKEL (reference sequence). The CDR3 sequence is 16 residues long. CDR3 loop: CASSPIRPGAGETQYF. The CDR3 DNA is TGTGCCAGCAGCCCTATCCGACCGGGCGCGGGGGAGACCCAGTACTTC.

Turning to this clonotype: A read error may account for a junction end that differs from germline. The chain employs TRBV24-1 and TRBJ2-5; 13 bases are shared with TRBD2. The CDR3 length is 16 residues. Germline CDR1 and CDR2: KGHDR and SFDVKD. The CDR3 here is CATSDPGLAGAGTQYF. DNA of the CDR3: TGCGCCACCAGTGATCCTGGACTAGCGGGAGCCGGGACCCAGTACTTC.

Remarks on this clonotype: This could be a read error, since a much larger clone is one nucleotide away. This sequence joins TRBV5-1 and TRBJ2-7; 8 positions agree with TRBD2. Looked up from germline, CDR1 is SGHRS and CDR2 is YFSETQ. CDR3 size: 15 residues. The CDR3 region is CASSVNSGVFYGQYF. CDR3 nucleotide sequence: TGCGCCAGCAGCGTGAATAGCGGGGTCTTCTACGGGCAGTACTTC.

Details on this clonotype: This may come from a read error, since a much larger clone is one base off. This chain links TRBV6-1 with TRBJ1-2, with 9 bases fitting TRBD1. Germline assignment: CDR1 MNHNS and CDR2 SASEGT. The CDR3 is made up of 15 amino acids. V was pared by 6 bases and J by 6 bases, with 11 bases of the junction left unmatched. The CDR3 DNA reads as TGTGCCAGCAGCCAACGTCGGACAGGGGTAGATGGCTACACCTTC. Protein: CASSQRRTGVDGYTF.

DNA of the CDR3: TGTGCCAGCAGTAGACAGAGCGAAGGGGGCGACACTGAAGCTTTCTTT. This codes for CASSRQSEGGDTEAFF. This rearrangement joins TRBV2 to TRBJ1-1; 7 nucleotides match TRBD1. Unmatched junction bases numbered 12, after V lost 5 bases and J lost 3 bases. CDR1 and CDR2 from the germline V gene are SNHLY and FYNNEI. The length of the CDR3 is 16 residues.

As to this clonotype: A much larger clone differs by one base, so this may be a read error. CDR3 loop: CSALPRGTGAPYGYTF. CDR3 in DNA: TGCAGTGCTCTCCCTCGAGGAACCGGAGCACCCTATGGCTACACCTTC. The rearrangement links TRBV20-1 to TRBJ1-2; D is unclear. The germline V and J ends were trimmed by 5 bases and 4 bases, with 23 bases remaining between them. Germline V gene sequence: CDR1 DFQATT, CDR2 SNEGSKA (reference sequence). The CDR3 is 16 residues long.

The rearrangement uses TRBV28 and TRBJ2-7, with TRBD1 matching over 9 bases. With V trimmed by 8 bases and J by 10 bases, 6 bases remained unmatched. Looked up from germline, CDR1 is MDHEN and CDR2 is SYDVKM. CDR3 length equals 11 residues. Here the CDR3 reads CASGQGTDQYF. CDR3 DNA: TGTGCCAGCGGACAGGGGACCGACCAGTACTTC.

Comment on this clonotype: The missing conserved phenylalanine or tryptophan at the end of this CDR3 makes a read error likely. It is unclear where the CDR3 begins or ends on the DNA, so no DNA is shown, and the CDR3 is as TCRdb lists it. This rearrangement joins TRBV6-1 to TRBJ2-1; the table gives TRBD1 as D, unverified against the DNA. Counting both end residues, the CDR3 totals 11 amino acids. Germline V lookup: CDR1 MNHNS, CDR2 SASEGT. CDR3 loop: CASTSISGKFL.

The CDR3 sequence is CSATGTSDIQYF. As DNA, the CDR3 is TGCAGTGCTACCGGGACATCGGACATTCAGTACTTC. This chain links TRBV20-1 with TRBJ2-4, with D tentatively TRBD1 (6 bases). The CDR3 covers 12 residues. Trimming cost V 4 bases and J 8 bases, with 12 bases left between them. Germline V gene lookup returns CDR1 DFQATT and CDR2 SNEGSKA (reference sequence).

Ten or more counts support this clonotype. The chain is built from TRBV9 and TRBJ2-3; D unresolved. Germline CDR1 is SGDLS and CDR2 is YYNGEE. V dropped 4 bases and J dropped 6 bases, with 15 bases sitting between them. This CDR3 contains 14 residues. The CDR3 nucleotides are TGTGCCAGCAGCTTAGGACCCTTGGGGGATACGCAGTATTTT. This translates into CASSLGPLGDTQYF. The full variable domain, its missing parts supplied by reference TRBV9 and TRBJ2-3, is DSGVTQTPKHLITATGQRVTLRCSPRSGDLSVYWYQQSLDQGLQFLIQYYNGEERAKGNILERFSAQQFPDLHSELNLSSLELGDSALYFCASSLGPLGDTQYFGPGTRLTVL.

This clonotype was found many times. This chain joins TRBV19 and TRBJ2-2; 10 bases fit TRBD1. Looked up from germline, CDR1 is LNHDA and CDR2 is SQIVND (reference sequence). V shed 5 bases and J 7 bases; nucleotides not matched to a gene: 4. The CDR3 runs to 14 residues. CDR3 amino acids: CASSAGQGSGELFF. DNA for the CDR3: TGTGCCAGTAGTGCGGGACAGGGGAGCGGGGAGCTGTTTTTT.

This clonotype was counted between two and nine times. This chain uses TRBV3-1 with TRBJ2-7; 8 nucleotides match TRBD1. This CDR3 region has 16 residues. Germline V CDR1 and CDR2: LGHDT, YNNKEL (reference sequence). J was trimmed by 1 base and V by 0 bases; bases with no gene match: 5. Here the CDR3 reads CASSQDATGVSYEQYF. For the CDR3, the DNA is TGTGCCAGCAGCCAAGATGCGACAGGGGTTTCCTACGAGCAGTACTTC.

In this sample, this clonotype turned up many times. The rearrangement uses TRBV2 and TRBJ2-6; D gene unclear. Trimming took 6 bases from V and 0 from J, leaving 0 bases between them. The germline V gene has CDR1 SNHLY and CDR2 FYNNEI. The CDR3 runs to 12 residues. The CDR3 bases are TGTGCCAGCAGCTCTGGGGCCAACGTCCTGACTTTC. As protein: CASSSGANVLTF.

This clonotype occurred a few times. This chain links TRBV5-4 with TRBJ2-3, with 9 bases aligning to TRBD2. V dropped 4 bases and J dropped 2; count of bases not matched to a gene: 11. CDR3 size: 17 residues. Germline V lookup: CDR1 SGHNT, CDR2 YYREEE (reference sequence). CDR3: CASSPPGREGPTDTQYF. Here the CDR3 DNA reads TGTGCCAGCAGCCCCCCGGGGCGGGAGGGCCCCACAGATACGCAGTATTTT.

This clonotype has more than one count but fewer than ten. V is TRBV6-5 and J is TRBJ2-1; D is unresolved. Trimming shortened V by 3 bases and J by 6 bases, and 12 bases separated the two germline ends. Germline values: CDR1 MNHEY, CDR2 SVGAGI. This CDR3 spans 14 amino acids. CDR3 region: CASSYRPKRNEQFF. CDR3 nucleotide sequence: TGTGCCAGCAGTTATCGGCCAAAACGCAATGAGCAGTTCTTC.

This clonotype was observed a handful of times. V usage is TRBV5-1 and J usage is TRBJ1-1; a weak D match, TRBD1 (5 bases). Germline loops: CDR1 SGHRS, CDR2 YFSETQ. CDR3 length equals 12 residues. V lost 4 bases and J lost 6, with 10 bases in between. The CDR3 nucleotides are TGCGCCAGCAGCAACGAGGGGCCTGAAGCTTTCTTT. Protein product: CASSNEGPEAFF. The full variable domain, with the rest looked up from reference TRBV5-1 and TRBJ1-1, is KAGVTQTPRYLIKTRGQQVTLSCSPISGHRSVSWYQQTPGQGLQFLFEYFSETQRNKGNFPGRFSGRQFSNSRSEMNVSTLELGDSALYLCASSNEGPEAFFGQGTRLTVV.

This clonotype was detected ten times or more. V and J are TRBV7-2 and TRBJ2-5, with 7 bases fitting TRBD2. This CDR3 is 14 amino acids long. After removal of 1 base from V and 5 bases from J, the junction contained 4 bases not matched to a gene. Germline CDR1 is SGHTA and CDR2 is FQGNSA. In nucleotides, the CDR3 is TGTGCCAGCAGCTTAGATCTGGGAGGGGAGACCCAGTACTTC. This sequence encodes CASSLDLGGETQYF.

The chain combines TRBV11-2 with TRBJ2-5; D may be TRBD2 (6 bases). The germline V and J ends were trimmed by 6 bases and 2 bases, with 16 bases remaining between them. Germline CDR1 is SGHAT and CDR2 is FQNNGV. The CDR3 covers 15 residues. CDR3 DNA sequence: TGTGCCAGCAGTTACGGGACTGGCGGACAAGAGACCCAGTACTTC. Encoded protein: CASSYGTGGQETQYF.

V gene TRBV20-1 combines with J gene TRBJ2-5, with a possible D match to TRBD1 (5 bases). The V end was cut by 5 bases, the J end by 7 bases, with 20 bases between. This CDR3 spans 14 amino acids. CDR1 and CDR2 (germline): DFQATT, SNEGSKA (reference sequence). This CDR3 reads CSARKTPGRVTQYF. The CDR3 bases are TGCAGTGCTCGTAAAACACCAGGCAGGGTGACCCAGTACTTC.

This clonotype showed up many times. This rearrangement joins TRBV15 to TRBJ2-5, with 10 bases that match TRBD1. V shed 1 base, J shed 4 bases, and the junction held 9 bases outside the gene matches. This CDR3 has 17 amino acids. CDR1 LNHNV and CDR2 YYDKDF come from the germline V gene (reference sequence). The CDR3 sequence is CATSRGPGQGFGETQYF. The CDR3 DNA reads TGTGCCACCAGCAGAGGGCCGGGACAGGGGTTTGGAGAGACCCAGTACTTC.

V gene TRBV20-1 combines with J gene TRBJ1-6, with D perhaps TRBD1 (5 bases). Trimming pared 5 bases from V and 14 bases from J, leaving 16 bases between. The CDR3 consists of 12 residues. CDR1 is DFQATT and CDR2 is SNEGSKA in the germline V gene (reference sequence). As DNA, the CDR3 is TGCAGTGCTCCCCGACTAGCGGGGGCCCTCCACTTT. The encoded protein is CSAPRLAGALHF.